This T cell receptor (beta chain) was retrieved from a study of cytomegalovirus exposure and HLA in healthy donors. In this sample, this clone turned up a few times. No antigen is known for it. The germline V gene has CDR1 SGHKS and CDR2 YYEKEE (reference sequence). The CDR3 loop spans 16 amino acids. The junction had 8 bases not matched to a gene; V was cut back by 2 bases and J by 6 bases. Overall study findings and caveats: A prior analysis recorded that most TCR beta V segments were productive about 90% or about 30% of the time. In all likelihood, a cluster of highly shared sequence variants was a sequencing artifact.

Primers: 60 Vbeta forward and 13 Jbeta reverse. TCRdb's copy holds only in-frame clones and misses some; the assay was immunoSEQ multiplex PCR. Among 160,000 or so clones listed, 70% to 85% were seen once. The gene calls are TRBV5-5 and TRBJ2-3; 11 bases align to TRBD2. This receptor was identified in a man aged 40-50 years in good health and CMV-seronegative. Sample: PBMCs. DNA for the CDR3: TGTGCCAGCAGCTTCCTAGCGGGGGGCTCCACGGATACGCAGTATTTT. It translates to CASSFLAGGSTDTQYF.